Below, 20 T cell receptor beta chains from the same sample are listed, as sequenced in a study of cytomegalovirus exposure and HLA in healthy donors. PCR primers comprised 60 Vbeta and 13 Jbeta primers. TCRdb's table, derived via immunoSEQ multiplex PCR, lists solely in-frame clones and lacks some. The listing contains roughly 75,000 clones. The material sequenced was PBMCs. These receptors were collected from a boy under 18 in good health and CMV-seronegative.

The rearrangement joins TRBV19 to TRBJ2-1; possibly TRBD2 for D (5 bases). The CDR3 totals 11 residues. The germline gives CDR1 LNHDA, CDR2 SQIVND (reference sequence). Trimming took 5 bases from V and 9 from J, leaving 8 bases between them. The DNA for the CDR3 is TGTGCCAGTAGTGAAGGAGGTGAGCAGTTCTTC. Residues: CASSEGGEQFF.

With regard to this clone: The sample carries other DNA sequences with the same CDR3. The J gene is TRBJ2-7, the V gene TRBV4-2; 7 nucleotides match TRBD2. The ends lost 4 bases at V and 7 bases at J; junction bases unmatched: 16. CDR3 length: 16 residues. From germline, CDR1 is LGHNA and CDR2 YNFKEQ. CDR3 residues: CASSPLGGGRGREQYF. In DNA form, the CDR3 reads TGTGCCAGCAGCCCACTTGGTGGAGGGAGGGGCAGGGAGCAGTACTTC.

The chain links TRBV7-2 to TRBJ2-7; 8 bases are a match to TRBD1. Germline values: CDR1 SGHTA, CDR2 FQGNSA. There are 15 residues in the CDR3. The trim removed 2 bases at V and 4 bases at J, leaving 7 bases unmatched. CDR3 DNA sequence: TGTGCCAGCAGCTTAATGCGAGACAGGGGTTACGAGCAGTACTTC. Its translation is CASSLMRDRGYEQYF.

J is TRBJ2-7 and V is TRBV7-9; perhaps TRBD2 as D (5 bases). The germline V gene encodes CDR1 SEHNR and CDR2 FQNEAQ (reference sequence). The CDR3 extends over 14 amino acids. Trimming pared 5 bases from V and 3 bases from J, leaving 14 bases between. The CDR3 is CASSPRRADYEQYF. The CDR3 nucleotides read TGTGCCAGCAGCCCACGGCGGGCCGACTACGAGCAGTACTTC.

The CDR3 is CASKAGLGNEQFF. The CDR3 nucleotides read TGTGCCAGCAAGGCGGGGCTTGGCAATGAGCAGTTCTTC. The rearrangement uses TRBV27 and TRBJ2-1; D perhaps matches TRBD2 (6 bases). CDR1 is MNHEY and CDR2 is SMNVEV in the germline V gene (reference sequence). The V end lost 7 bases, the J end lost 6 bases, and 13 bases lay between the germline ends. The length of the CDR3 is 13 residues.

CDR3 coding DNA: TGTGCCAGCAGCGTAGAGGTGAACGGGAGGTACGAGACCCAGTACTTC. It specifies CASSVEVNGRYETQYF. The chain couples TRBV9 to TRBJ2-5, with 7 bases lining up with TRBD2. V gave up 0 bases and J gave up 5 bases; unmatched junction bases: 10. CDR1 SGDLS and CDR2 YYNGEE come from the germline V gene. This CDR3 is 16 amino acids long.

J is TRBJ2-1 and V is TRBV11-2; 11 nucleotides match TRBD1. Germline V gene lookup returns CDR1 SGHAT and CDR2 FQNNGV. The junction had 5 bases not matched to a gene; V was cut back by 1 base and J by 6 bases. The CDR3 totals 16 residues. CDR3 nucleotide sequence: TGTGCCAGCAGCTTAGGGGACAGGGGGTTTGCCAATGAGCAGTTCTTC. Translating gives CASSLGDRGFANEQFF.

The chain is built from TRBV6-5 and TRBJ2-3, with no clear D. V lost 0 bases and J 6 bases, leaving 7 bases between the germline ends. Germline V gene sequence: CDR1 MNHEY, CDR2 SVGAGI. There are 13 residues in the CDR3. CDR3 loop: CASSYSSVDTQYF. The CDR3 nucleotides are TGTGCCAGCAGTTACTCTTCGGTTGATACGCAGTATTTT.

V usage is TRBV6-5 and J usage is TRBJ2-7, with D maybe TRBD2 (6 bases). Germline assignment: CDR1 MNHEY and CDR2 SVGAGI. The CDR3 spans 15 residues. V was trimmed by 2 bases and J by 5 bases, leaving 16 bases between them. The CDR3 loop reads CASSYGGGTAHEQYF. The CDR3 nucleotides read TGTGCCAGCAGTTACGGCGGAGGGACGGCTCACGAGCAGTACTTC.

The chain carries TRBV5-6 and TRBJ2-5, with D unclear. The CDR3 length is 12 residues. Germline V gene sequence: CDR1 SGHDT, CDR2 YYEEEE. Trimming stripped 3 bases from V and 0 bases from J, with 3 bases between. CDR3 bases: TGTGCCAGCAGCTCTTACCAAGAGACCCAGTACTTC. It specifies CASSSYQETQYF.

The chain employs TRBV6-5 and TRBJ2-7; 7 nucleotides align to TRBD1. Trimming at V came to 6 bases and at J to 0 bases, leaving 8 bases not matched to a gene. The CDR3 has 15 residues. Germline CDR1 and CDR2: MNHEY and SVGAGI. The CDR3 nucleotides read TGTGCCAGCAGCCCGGACAGGACAAGCTCCTACGAGCAGTACTTC. This translates into CASSPDRTSSYEQYF.

The gene calls are TRBV6-1 and TRBJ1-5; D is ambiguous. The CDR3 loop spans 14 amino acids. V lost 6 bases to trimming and J lost 0 bases, with 9 bases between them. Germline V gives CDR1 MNHNS, CDR2 SASEGT. The CDR3 loop is CASRLSGSNQPQHF. CDR3 coding DNA: TGTGCCAGCAGGTTATCCGGTAGCAATCAGCCCCAGCATTTT.

The genes are TRBV6-1 and TRBJ1-2; 7 bases are shared with TRBD1. CDR3 size: 15 residues. Trimming cost V 6 bases and J 4 bases; bases outside gene matches: 11. Per the germline V gene, CDR1 is MNHNS and CDR2 is SASEGT. The CDR3 coding sequence is TGTGCCAGCAGGATGGCAGGGGGAGAAAGCTATGGCTACACCTTC. Translation gives CASRMAGGESYGYTF.

This sequence joins TRBV29-1 and TRBJ1-5, with a weak D call TRBD1 (6 bases). V lost 4 bases and J 1 base, leaving 8 bases between the germline ends. CDR1 and CDR2 (germline): SQVTM, ANQGSEA. This CDR3 region has 13 residues. DNA of the CDR3: TGCAGCGTTGGAGACAGGAGCAATCAGCCCCAGCATTTT. It encodes CSVGDRSNQPQHF.

V is TRBV2 and J is TRBJ1-2; 7 nucleotides line up with TRBD1. Trimming at V came to 3 bases and at J to 6 bases, leaving 4 bases not matched to a gene. CDR3 length: 13 amino acids. CDR1 and CDR2 from the germline V gene are SNHLY and FYNNEI. CDR3 coding DNA: TGTGCCAGCAGTGAGGTCAGGGGGAATGGCTACACCTTC. Encoded protein: CASSEVRGNGYTF. Complete variable domain (other parts from reference TRBV2 and TRBJ1-2): EPEVTQTPSHQVTQMGQEVILRCVPISNHLYFYWYRQILGQKVEFLVSFYNNEISEKSEIFDDQFSVERPDGSNFTLKIRSTKLEDSAMYFCASSEVRGNGYTFGSGTRLTVV.

The genes are TRBV7-2 and TRBJ2-7; 10 bases match TRBD2. The CDR3 has 15 residues. Trimming took 5 bases from V and 6 from J; bases not matched to a gene: 10. Germline V gene sequence: CDR1 SGHTA, CDR2 FQGNSA. The CDR3 protein is CASSRDLAGVFEQYF. Written as DNA, the CDR3 is TGTGCCAGCAGCCGAGACCTAGCGGGAGTCTTCGAGCAGTACTTC.

The chain links TRBV10-2 to TRBJ2-7; the match to TRBD2 covers 11 bases. The trim removed 5 bases at V and 2 bases at J, leaving 14 bases unmatched. This CDR3 is 18 amino acids long. CDR1 is WSHSY and CDR2 is SAAADI in the germline V gene. CDR3 nucleotides: TGCGCCAGCAGTCTTCGACTAGCGGGATCCAAAAACACCTACGAGCAGTACTTC. This encodes CASSLRLAGSKNTYEQYF.

CDR3 DNA: TGTGCCAGCAGCCCCCAGGGACAGATCAATCAGCCCCAGCATTTT. Translated, it gives CASSPQGQINQPQHF. The chain links TRBV7-9 to TRBJ1-5; 7 bases agree with TRBD1. The CDR3 loop spans 15 amino acids. V dropped 5 bases and J dropped 3; count of bases not matched to a gene: 7. CDR1 and CDR2 from the germline V gene are SEHNR and FQNEAQ (reference sequence).

In regard to this clone: One end of the junction fails to match germline, which may point to a read error. The chain couples TRBV9 to TRBJ1-1; the D gene is possibly TRBD1 (6 bases). The germline CDR1 and CDR2 sequences are SGDLS and YYNGEE. The CDR3 is 17 residues long. The CDR3 protein is CASSADYRAGGDTEDFF. As DNA, the CDR3 is TGTGCCAGCAGCGCCGATTATAGGGCGGGTGGGGACACTGAAGATTTCTTT.

The chain links TRBV15 to TRBJ1-5; D gene unclear. CDR1 is LNHNV, CDR2 YYDKDF, per germline (reference sequence). The V end was cut by 0 bases, the J end by 4 bases, with 10 bases between. This CDR3 is built from 15 residues. CDR3 DNA: TGTGCCACCAGCAGAGAGTACAGTGGGAATCAGCCCCAGCATTTT. This sequence encodes CATSREYSGNQPQHF. The entire variable domain, with the rest obtained from reference TRBV15 and TRBJ1-5, is as follows: DAMVIQNPRYQVTQFGKPVTLSCSQTLNHNVMYWYQQKSSQAPKLLFHYYDKDFNNEADTPDNFQSRRPNTSFCFLDIRSPGLGDTAMYLCATSREYSGNQPQHFGDGTRLSIL.